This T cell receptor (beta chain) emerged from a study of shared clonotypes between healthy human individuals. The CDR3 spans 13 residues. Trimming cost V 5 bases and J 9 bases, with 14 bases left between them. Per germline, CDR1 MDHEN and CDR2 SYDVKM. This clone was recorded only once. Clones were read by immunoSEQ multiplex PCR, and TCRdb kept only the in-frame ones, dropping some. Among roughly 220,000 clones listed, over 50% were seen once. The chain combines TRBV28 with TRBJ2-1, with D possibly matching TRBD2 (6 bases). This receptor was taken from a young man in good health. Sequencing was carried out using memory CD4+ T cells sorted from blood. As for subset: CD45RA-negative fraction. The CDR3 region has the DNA TGTGCCAGCAGTCAAGCCGGGGGTAGTGAGCAGTTCTTC. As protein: CASSQAGGSEQFF.